This T cell receptor (beta chain) stems from a study of cytomegalovirus exposure and HLA in healthy donors. Study-level findings and limits: As a later analysis showed, a missense DCLRE1C variant was linked to trimming of TCR beta V- and J-genes. In a later analysis, productive TCRs from donors in an Asian-associated ancestry cluster reportedly carried fewer N-insertions than the cohort mean. Available immune exposure information was restricted to CMV serostatus only. Cytomegalovirus status was reportedly diagnosed by the classifier with high specificity and sensitivity.

CDR1 SGHDN and CDR2 FVKESK come from the germline V gene. This CDR3 has 14 residues. V gave up 2 bases and J gave up 4 bases, with 11 bases separating them. Points on this clone: The antigen remains unidentified.

Primers: 60 Vbeta forward and 13 Jbeta reverse. Clones were sequenced by immunoSEQ multiplex PCR, and TCRdb holds only the in-frame ones, with some missing. The data contain some 150,000 clones, approximately 80% of them singletons. The chain links TRBV14 to TRBJ1-2, with TRBD1 as a possible D gene (5 bases). The receptor comes from a woman in her forties or fifties in good health and CMV-seropositive. Sequencing used PBMCs. CDR3 sequence reads: CASSQQGFSYGYTF. The CDR3 DNA reads as TGTGCCAGCAGCCAACAGGGCTTCTCCTATGGCTACACCTTC.